This TCR beta chain emerged from a study of T cell responses to AZD1222 COVID-19 vaccine. Findings of the study overall: Spike-specific TCR breadth and depth went up after people got two AZD1222 doses. Close to half of all spike-specific TCRs reportedly target regions of the variants that are unmutated. White British ancestry dominated among donors, who included more females, and clonal diversity was possibly underestimated. Only 6 or 7 individuals given AZD1222 were seropositive at baseline.

The assay was immunoSEQ multiplex PCR, and TCRdb's table has in-frame clones only and misses some. This table holds approximately 140,000 clones, more than 85% found once. This CDR3 has 13 residues. Trimming cost V 3 bases and J 5 bases, with 11 bases left between them. Germline assignment: CDR1 SQVTM and CDR2 ANQGSEA. About this clone: The antigen remains undetermined.

The clonotype comes from an adult who received the AZD1222 COVID-19 vaccine. The sample here was peripheral blood, taken 28 days after the second AZD1222 dose. This rearrangement joins TRBV29-1 to TRBJ2-1; D possibly corresponds to TRBD1 (5 bases). DNA for the CDR3: TGCAGCGTTGACAGTGGCAGGGACAATGAGCAGTTCTTC. This sequence encodes CSVDSGRDNEQFF.